These 31 T cell receptor beta chains were all obtained from the same sample, sequenced in a study of T cells in Graves' hyperthyroidism and ophthalmopathy (dated by TCRdb to the late 2010s). Libraries were prepared through multiplex PCR. Sequencer: Illumina HiSeq 2000. Amplification of TCR beta CDR3 regions was carried out from RNA transcripts. The first round of RT-PCR for the TCR CDR3 was performed with the HTBI primer set and the Qiagen OneStep RT-PCR kit. TCRdb redid the processing of the public reads, applying fastp at Q25 and MiXCR, and retained in-frame beta chains. Each CDR3 protein appears once, grouped with its most common genes and DNA. The table for this sample lists around 440,000 distinct CDR3 sequences; around 16% of them were counted only once. The top ten hold just under 8% of the sample. Sequencing was performed on blood. The receptor source for this set is a young woman with Graves' hyperthyroidism.

Only a few counts were recorded for this clonotype. The chain combines TRBV5-1 with TRBJ2-3; a weak D match, TRBD2 (6 bases). There are 16 residues in the CDR3. Germline CDR1 is SGHRS and CDR2 is YFSETQ. V lost 0 bases and J 1 base, leaving 12 bases between the germline ends. CDR3 DNA sequence: TGCGCCAGCAGCTTGGTTTCTAGCGTGGGCACAGATACGCAGTATTTT. Its translation is CASSLVSSVGTDTQYF.

Notes on this clonotype: A much larger clonotype is one base distant, so this may be a read error. The chain is built from TRBV20-1 and TRBJ2-7; 10 bases are a match to TRBD2. The CDR3 is 15 amino acids. The V gene's germline CDR1 is DFQATT and CDR2 SNEGSKA (reference sequence). V was pared by 0 bases and J by 6 bases, with 8 bases of the junction left unmatched. CDR3 in amino acids: CSARDLAGGRGEQYF. The DNA of the CDR3 is TGCAGTGCTAGAGATTTAGCGGGAGGTCGAGGCGAGCAGTACTTC.

This clonotype has at least ten counts. The genes are TRBV30 and TRBJ2-1, with D possibly being TRBD2 (6 bases). The CDR3 length is 11 residues. Germline V gene sequence: CDR1 GTSNPN, CDR2 SVGIG (reference sequence). V gave up 0 bases and J gave up 14 bases, with 11 bases separating them. CDR3 amino acids: CAWSVRGGEFF. CDR3 bases: TGTGCCTGGAGTGTCCGTGGAGGGGAGTTCTTC. The variable domain in full, with the rest retrieved from reference TRBV30 and TRBJ2-1, is SQTIHQWPATLVQPVGSPLSLECTVEGTSNPNLYWYRQAAGRGLQLLFYSVGIGQISSEVPQNLSASRPQDRQFILSSKKLLLSDSGFYLCAWSVRGGEFFGPGTRLTVL.

The chain carries TRBV7-2 and TRBJ2-3; 9 positions match TRBD2. The germline gives CDR1 SGHTA, CDR2 FQGNSA. Germline trimming cut 2 bases from V and 1 base from J; bases unmatched to any gene: 10. The CDR3 is 18 amino acids. As DNA, the CDR3 is TGTGCCAGCAGCTTACGGGAGCGGGAGGAAGTGGGCACAGATACGCAGTATTTT. This codes for CASSLREREEVGTDTQYF.

The table lists this clonotype with many counts. The chain combines TRBV7-9 with TRBJ1-3; D not certain. Looked up from germline, CDR1 is SEHNR and CDR2 is FQNEAQ (reference sequence). Deletions cut 0 bases from V and 9 bases from J, with 21 bases between. CDR3 size: 17 residues. The CDR3 here is CASSLARLTPRSFTIYF. The CDR3 DNA is TGTGCCAGCAGCTTAGCGCGGTTAACGCCTCGAAGTTTCACCATATATTTT.

This clonotype was found many times. This sequence joins TRBV30 and TRBJ1-2; TRBD1 might be the D (6 bases). The CDR3 consists of 14 residues. V dropped 1 base and J dropped 2 bases, with 11 bases sitting between them. Germline V gives CDR1 GTSNPN, CDR2 SVGIG (reference sequence). CDR3 nucleotide sequence: TGTGCCTGGAGTGCTACAGGGAGAAACTATGGCTACACCTTC. Amino acids: CAWSATGRNYGYTF. Looking up the rest from reference TRBV30 and TRBJ1-2 gives the full variable domain: SQTIHQWPATLVQPVGSPLSLECTVEGTSNPNLYWYRQAAGRGLQLLFYSVGIGQISSEVPQNLSASRPQDRQFILSSKKLLLSDSGFYLCAWSATGRNYGYTFGSGTRLTVV.

The J gene is TRBJ1-2, the V gene TRBV7-2, with D unclear. The CDR3 sequence is 14 residues long. V was pared by 5 bases and J by 4 bases, with 14 bases between. Germline V gene lookup returns CDR1 SGHTA and CDR2 FQGNSA. CDR3 nucleotide sequence: TGTGCCAGCAGCGCCAGGACTAAGGGCTATGGCTACACCTTC. Translated: CASSARTKGYGYTF.

This clonotype was picked up many times. The CDR3 reads CASSHAGLHSTDTQYF. DNA for the CDR3: TGCGCCAGCAGCCACGCGGGGCTCCACAGCACAGATACGCAGTATTTT. The chain uses TRBV5-1 and TRBJ2-3; perhaps TRBD2 as D (6 bases). The germline gives CDR1 SGHRS, CDR2 YFSETQ. The CDR3 totals 16 residues. Trimming took 4 bases from V and 0 from J, leaving 15 bases between them.

The V call is TRBV5-1, the J call TRBJ1-3; tentatively, D is TRBD1 (5 bases). Germline CDR1 reads SGHRS; CDR2 reads YFSETQ. V was pared by 4 bases and J by 8 bases, with 19 bases between. The CDR3 covers 15 residues. CDR3 nucleotides: TGCGCCAGCAGCCCAGATGGCAGGCTGGGGGACACCATATATTTT. The encoded protein is CASSPDGRLGDTIYF.

This clonotype was counted a few times. The chain has TRBV4-1 and TRBJ1-2, with D uncertain. The germline CDR1 and CDR2 sequences are MGHRA and YSYEKL. V lost 4 bases and J lost 4, with 13 bases in between. The CDR3 sequence is 14 residues long. The CDR3 spells CASSPERAPYGYTF. The DNA for the CDR3 is TGCGCCAGCAGCCCCGAGCGGGCCCCCTATGGCTACACCTTC.

This clonotype has a count of ten or more. This sequence joins TRBV30 and TRBJ1-1, with 7 bases identical to TRBD1. The CDR3 spans 13 residues. Germline V gene lookup returns CDR1 GTSNPN and CDR2 SVGIG (reference sequence). V trimming: 0 bases; J trimming: 4 bases; junction bases outside the gene matches: 2. DNA of the CDR3: TGTGCCTGGAGTGTGACAGGGCGCACTGAAGCTTTCTTT. This sequence encodes CAWSVTGRTEAFF.

This clonotype was counted ten times or more. The chain uses TRBV15 and TRBJ1-3, with a possible D match to TRBD1 (5 bases). CDR1 LNHNV and CDR2 YYDKDF come from the germline V gene (reference sequence). Trimming removed 8 bases from V and 0 bases from J, with 14 bases in between. This CDR3 region has 15 residues. CDR3 protein: CATGQGRGSGNTIYF. The DNA for the CDR3 is TGTGCCACCGGGCAGGGAAGAGGCTCTGGAAACACCATATATTTT.

This clonotype was counted at least ten times. V and J are TRBV14 and TRBJ2-1; tentatively, D is TRBD2 (6 bases). The germline CDR1 and CDR2 sequences are SGHDN and FVKESK. CDR3 size: 14 residues. Trimming stripped 1 base from V and 8 bases from J, with 12 bases between. The CDR3 coding sequence is TGTGCCAGCAGCCAAGGGGTAGGGAGGCATGAGCAGTTCTTC. Translation gives CASSQGVGRHEQFF.

The CDR3 nucleotides are TGTGCCAGCAGCTTGGGGGGACAGGGGGCGGTCGAGCAGTACTTC. It translates to CASSLGGQGAVEQYF. The chain combines TRBV7-9 with TRBJ2-7, with 12 positions matching TRBD1. The CDR3 extends over 15 amino acids. J lost 6 bases, V lost 3 bases, and 6 bases had no gene match. From germline, CDR1 is SEHNR and CDR2 FQNEAQ (reference sequence). Combining the CDR3 with reference TRBV7-9 and TRBJ2-7 gives the whole variable domain DTGVSQNPRHKITKRGQNVTFRCDPISEHNRLYWYRQTLGQGPEFLTYFQNEAQLEKSRLLSDRFSAERPKGSFSTLEIQRTEQGDSAMYLCASSLGGQGAVEQYFGPGTRLTVT.

A word on this clonotype: With a much larger clone just one base away, this may be a read error. This chain uses TRBV5-1 with TRBJ2-7, with TRBD2 matching 14 bases. The CDR3 is 16 residues long. CDR1 and CDR2 (germline): SGHRS, YFSETQ. The CDR3 reads CAGSLPGTSGSYEQYF. The CDR3 DNA follows: TGCGCCGGCAGCTTGCCCGGGACTAGCGGGAGCTACGAGCAGTACTTC.

The chain has TRBV12-3 or TRBV12-4 and TRBJ1-2; 7 positions match TRBD1. The ends lost 1 base at V and 6 bases at J; junction bases unmatched: 2. The CDR3 has 13 residues. The CDR3 DNA follows: TGTGCCAGCAGTTTAGGAGACAGGGATGGCTACACCTTC. This codes for CASSLGDRDGYTF.

This clonotype was seen many times. This chain connects TRBV29-1 to TRBJ2-1; possible D gene TRBD2, 5 bases. The CDR3 totals 13 residues. V was cut by 4 bases and J by 5 bases, with 12 bases left in between. CDR1 and CDR2 (germline): SQVTM, ANQGSEA. CDR3 in DNA: TGCAGCGTTGTTAAAAGCGGAAACAATGAGCAGTTCTTC. It translates to CSVVKSGNNEQFF.

This clonotype was detected many times. The chain links TRBV11-2 to TRBJ1-2; no firm D call. The germline V gene encodes CDR1 SGHAT and CDR2 FQNNGV. With 1 base removed from V and 3 bases from J, the gap between germline ends came to 9 bases. This CDR3 spans 14 amino acids. CDR3 in DNA: TGTGCCAGCAGCTTAGCTTCGGCAGACTATGGCTACACCTTC. It is translated as CASSLASADYGYTF. The full variable domain, completed using reference TRBV11-2 and TRBJ1-2, is EAGVAQSPRYKIIEKRQSVAFWCNPISGHATLYWYQQILGQGPKLLIQFQNNGVVDDSQLPKDRFSAERLKGVDSTLKIQPAKLEDSAVYLCASSLASADYGYTFGSGTRLTVV.

The sample holds many counts of this clonotype. The chain combines TRBV13 with TRBJ2-1, with TRBD1 identical over 7 bases. This CDR3 is 18 amino acids long. The germline V gene encodes CDR1 PRHDT and CDR2 FYEKMQ (reference sequence). J was trimmed by 8 bases and V by 1 base; bases with no gene match: 17. In DNA form, the CDR3 reads TGTGCCAGCAGCTTAGCGGTAACAAACACACAGGGGTGGGATGAGCAGTTCTTC. Its protein product is CASSLAVTNTQGWDEQFF.

This clonotype has a single count. This may stem from a read error, because a much larger clone lies one nucleotide away. The rearrangement uses TRBV5-1 and TRBJ2-7, with D possibly being TRBD1 (5 bases). Trimming left V 0 bases short and J 7 bases short, with 14 bases between. CDR1 and CDR2 from the germline V gene are SGHRS and YFSETQ. The CDR3 extends over 14 amino acids. As DNA, the CDR3 is TGCGCCAGCAGCTTGGGCAGGGTGGTAAGTGAGCAGTACTTC. Its protein product is CASSLGRVVSEQYF.

This clonotype has a count of ten or more. This chain uses TRBV29-1 with TRBJ1-2, with 8 bases fitting TRBD1. Trimming removed 4 bases from V and 5 bases from J; junction bases left unmatched: 9. This CDR3 has 14 residues. In germline, CDR1 is SQVTM, CDR2 ANQGSEA. The CDR3 loop reads CSVAAGGRKYGYTF. DNA of the CDR3: TGCAGCGTTGCGGCAGGGGGCCGAAAATATGGCTACACCTTC.

This clonotype was seen just once. This clone may be a read error of a much larger clone one base away. The chain couples TRBV12-3 or TRBV12-4 to TRBJ1-1, with TRBD1 identical over 10 bases. CDR3 size: 15 residues. V lost 3 bases and J lost 2; bases outside the gene matches: 3. CDR3 DNA: TGTGCCAGCAGTTTGGGGACAGGGGCAAACACTGAAGCTTTCTTT. Translating gives CASSLGTGANTEAFF.

This clonotype was observed many times. The chain uses TRBV28 and TRBJ1-4, with TRBD1 as a possible D gene (6 bases). The V end was cut by 4 bases, the J end by 0 bases, with 12 bases between. Looked up from germline, CDR1 is MDHEN and CDR2 is SYDVKM. This CDR3 is built from 16 residues. In DNA, the CDR3 is TGTGCCAGCAGTTCGCGGACAGCAGCAACTAATGAAAAACTGTTTTTT. Its translation: CASSSRTAATNEKLFF.

This clonotype was detected many times. The CDR3 here is CSVEVGQGAGEQYF. The CDR3 DNA follows: TGCAGCGTTGAAGTAGGGCAGGGGGCTGGCGAGCAGTACTTC. The chain recombines TRBV29-1 with TRBJ2-7, with 8 positions matching TRBD1. The ends lost 1 base at V and 6 bases at J; junction bases unmatched: 8. CDR1 and CDR2 (germline): SQVTM, ANQGSEA. The length of the CDR3 is 14 residues.

This rearrangement joins TRBV2 to TRBJ2-5, with 12 positions matching TRBD2. Germline V lookup: CDR1 SNHLY, CDR2 FYNNEI. The length of the CDR3 is 17 residues. Trimming cost V 3 bases and J 4 bases; bases outside gene matches: 9. The CDR3, as DNA: TGTGCCAGCAGTGACGGAGCTAGCGGGGGGGCCGGAGAGACCCAGTACTTC. Translation: CASSDGASGGAGETQYF.

This chain joins TRBV28 and TRBJ1-6; D might be TRBD1 (6 bases). Trimming cost V 2 bases and J 8 bases, with 16 bases left between them. The CDR3 loop spans 16 amino acids. The germline gives CDR1 MDHEN, CDR2 SYDVKM. This chain's CDR3 is CASSLSPDRYYSPLHF. The CDR3 coding sequence is TGTGCCAGCAGTTTAAGTCCCGACAGGTATTATTCACCCCTCCACTTT.

This sequence joins TRBV5-1 and TRBJ2-3; D not certain. Trimming left V 3 bases short and J 2 bases short, with 7 bases between. This CDR3 is 13 amino acids long. CDR1 SGHRS and CDR2 YFSETQ come from the germline V gene. The CDR3 loop is CASSSSITDTQYF. In DNA form, the CDR3 reads TGCGCCAGCAGCTCCAGTATCACAGATACGCAGTATTTT.

This chain links TRBV5-1 with TRBJ1-1, with D hard to call. The CDR3 is 13 residues long. V lost 1 base and J 5 bases, leaving 9 bases between the germline ends. Germline V gives CDR1 SGHRS, CDR2 YFSETQ. The DNA of the CDR3 is TGCGCCAGCAGCTTGCAGGCCCGTACTGAAGCTTTCTTT. Translated, it gives CASSLQARTEAFF.

The J gene is TRBJ2-3, the V gene TRBV20-1; the match to TRBD1 covers 7 bases. Per the germline V gene, CDR1 is DFQATT and CDR2 is SNEGSKA (reference sequence). Unmatched junction bases numbered 7, after V lost 0 bases and J lost 1 base. This CDR3 is 16 amino acids long. CDR3 loop: CSARDQGGGGTDTQYF. CDR3 DNA sequence: TGCAGTGCTAGAGATCAAGGGGGCGGTGGCACAGATACGCAGTATTTT.

This clonotype has ten or more counts. The chain employs TRBV2 and TRBJ2-7; TRBD1 matches 9 bases. Germline V gene sequence: CDR1 SNHLY, CDR2 FYNNEI. Germline trimming cut 6 bases from V and 0 bases from J; bases unmatched to any gene: 18. The CDR3 extends over 19 amino acids. The CDR3: CASSGLNPLGQGNSYEQYF. Here the CDR3 DNA reads TGTGCCAGCAGCGGACTTAATCCGTTGGGACAGGGCAACTCCTACGAGCAGTACTTC.

This clonotype was observed many times. The chain joins TRBV24-1 to TRBJ2-7, with 8 bases lining up with TRBD1. This CDR3 spans 14 amino acids. The ends lost 4 bases at V and 6 bases at J; junction bases unmatched: 7. CDR1 is KGHDR and CDR2 is SFDVKD in the germline V gene. The CDR3 protein is CATSEAGTGGEQYF. The CDR3 DNA reads as TGTGCCACCAGTGAAGCCGGGACAGGCGGCGAGCAGTACTTC.